This T cell receptor beta chain was retrieved from a study of cytotoxic CD8 clonotypes in ibrutinib-treated CLL. The germline gives CDR1 SEHNR, CDR2 FQNEAQ (reference sequence). This CDR3 spans 15 amino acids. V gave up 4 bases and J gave up 5 bases, with 18 bases separating them. Clones were read by immunoSEQ multiplex PCR, and TCRdb kept only the in-frame ones, dropping some. The repertoire has about 200,000 clones, around three quarters of them found once; the top ten carry 10% to 15%. Sample: PBMCs, taken after 24 months of ibrutinib treatment. This sequence joins TRBV7-9 and TRBJ2-7; no clear D. This sequence originates from a human donor with chronic lymphocytic leukemia. The CDR3 nucleotides read TGTGCCAGCAGCTCAGACGACTTGGGGTTCCACGAGCAGTACTTC. It is translated as CASSSDDLGFHEQYF.